This entry is about one TCR beta chain. This entry comes from a study of OX40 agonist ivuxolimab in advanced cancers. The CDR3 extends over 12 amino acids. From germline, CDR1 is LNHNV and CDR2 YYDKDF (reference sequence). V was shortened by 3 bases and J by 3 bases, with 6 bases between the two germline ends. Blood was sampled at baseline, cycle 4 day 1, and cycle 7 day 1. This table comes from immunoSEQ multiplex PCR, and its TCRdb copy is limited to in-frame clones, with some not included. The sample has roughly 67,000 clones, around 87% seen once; the top ten hold more than 3.5%. This sequence originates from an adult with an advanced solid tumor such as melanoma, head and neck, liver or kidney cancer. The starting material was CD4+ or CD8+ T cells sorted from blood, obtained in a trial of the OX40 agonist ivuxolimab. V is TRBV15 and J is TRBJ2-7; D gene unclear. CDR3 sequence reads: CATSSSSYEQYF. The CDR3 bases are TGTGCCACCAGCAGCAGTAGCTACGAGCAGTACTTC.